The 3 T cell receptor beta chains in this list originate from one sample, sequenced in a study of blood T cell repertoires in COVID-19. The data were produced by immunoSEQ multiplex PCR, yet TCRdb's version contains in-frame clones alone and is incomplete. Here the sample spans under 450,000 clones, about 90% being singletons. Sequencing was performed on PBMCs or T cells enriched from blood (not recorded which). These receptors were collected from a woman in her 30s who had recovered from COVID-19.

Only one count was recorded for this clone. The CDR3 sequence is CASSSRDSSQYENSPLHF. In DNA form, the CDR3 reads TGCGCCAGCAGCTCACGGGACAGTAGTCAGTATGAGAATTCACCCCTCCACTTT. The gene calls are TRBV4-1 and TRBJ1-6; 7 bases match TRBD1. Germline CDR1 MGHRA, CDR2 YSYEKL. The V segment lost 5 bases and the J segment 7 bases; nucleotides outside the gene matches: 17. This CDR3 contains 18 residues.

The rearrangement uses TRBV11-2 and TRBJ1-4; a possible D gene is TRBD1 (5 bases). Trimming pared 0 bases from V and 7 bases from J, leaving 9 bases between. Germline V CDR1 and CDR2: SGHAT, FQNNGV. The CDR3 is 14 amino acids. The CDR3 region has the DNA TGTGCCAGCAGCTTAGATGACAGACTTGAAAAACTGTTTTTT. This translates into CASSLDDRLEKLFF.

In DNA, the CDR3 is TGTGCCAGTAGTATAGGGACTAGCGACTACTACGAGCAGTACTTC. Its protein product is CASSIGTSDYYEQYF. The chain couples TRBV19 to TRBJ2-7; TRBD2 matches 9 bases. Trimming removed 1 base from V and 3 bases from J; junction bases left unmatched: 4. This CDR3 is built from 15 residues. From germline, CDR1 is LNHDA and CDR2 SQIVND (reference sequence).